The subject of this entry is one T cell receptor (beta chain). At one end the junction does not follow the germline gene, possibly because of a read error. CDR1 and CDR2 (germline): MGHRA, YSYEKL. This CDR3 comprises 16 residues. The data were taken from a study of blood T cells in healthy people across ages. A second PCR, run for about 6 to 11 cycles, used a sample-barcoded 5' primer plus a J-beta primer mix. Any given sample supplied a minimum of 3 million CDR3-containing paired-end reads. One entry per CDR3 protein results from TCRdb running MiXCR on the 5' RACE reads. The sample lists about 1.1 million distinct CDR3 sequences, about two fifths occurring once.

V and J are TRBV4-1 and TRBJ1-3; tentative D call: TRBD1 (5 bases). The clonotype comes from a young man in good health. The sequenced material came from blood. The CDR3 DNA reads TGCGCCAGCAGCCAAGATGGGGCGTACTCCGGAAACACCGTATATTTT. Its translation is CASSQDGAYSGNTVYF.